Listed below are T cell receptor beta chains from one sample, sequenced in a study of T-cell memory formation after mild COVID-19. TCRdb reprocessed the 5' RACE reads via MiXCR and lists one record per CDR3 protein. The sample lists tens of thousands of distinct CDR3 sequences, approximately 15% occurring once. Specimen: PBMCs or a T cell subset sorted from them (not recorded which). The source is an adult woman who had mild COVID-19 (a few samples of this study predate the infection). Cell type and time point are not known. Each CDR3 is given without its conserved first and last residue.

TRBV6-5,ASRAGGTPRETQY
TRBV7-9,ASSLGPAQY
TRBV7-9,ASSQTLNTEAF
TRBV3-1,ASSLQGQDETQY
TRBV27,ASSAGTSGNNEQF
TRBV29-1,SVEGGVLSQETQY
TRBV2,ARGTGGVFTDTQY
TRBV6-5,ASSYSDGPAEAF
TRBV29-1,SVRSGTQY
TRBV29-1,SAQEGVGDEQF
TRBV12-3/TRBV12-4,ASSLGYEQY
TRBV24-1,ATRGGGPGTEAF
TRBV7-9,AINHRVTDTQY
TRBV7-6,ASSFGTGGEWGNQPQH
TRBV5-1,ASSLGQGLSEQY
TRBV20-1,SAPLEGEKLF
TRBV7-2,ASSTGLVVVNEQF
TRBV23-1,ASSHSGPLDTQY
TRBV7-8,ASSIQASGRTDTQY
TRBV5-1,ASSLTSGSYEQY
TRBV15,ATSRAGYNEQF
TRBV30,AWSVGTPNTGELF
TRBV20-1,SATTSGEGYEQY